These 14 T cell receptor beta chains originate from one sample sequenced in a study of blood T cell repertoires in COVID-19. Some clones are missing from TCRdb's copy, which holds only in-frame ones; the method was immunoSEQ multiplex PCR. The table includes some 170,000 clones, 65% to 85% detected once. The sequenced sample consisted of peripheral blood. All receptors come from a man between 60 and 70 years old with active or convalescent COVID-19.

V and J are TRBV28 and TRBJ1-1; tentative D call: TRBD1 (5 bases). CDR3 length equals 16 residues. Germline values: CDR1 MDHEN, CDR2 SYDVKM. V lost 6 bases and J 5 bases, leaving 22 bases between the germline ends. CDR3 sequence (DNA): TGTGCCAGCAGACTTAGCCAGGGTGTAGCGGGGACTGAAGCTTTCTTT. This sequence encodes CASRLSQGVAGTEAFF.

Remarks on this clone: One end of the junction fails to match germline, which may point to a read error. The rearrangement uses TRBV7-8 and TRBJ1-1, with D possibly being TRBD1 (5 bases). The CDR3 consists of 15 residues. Germline assignment: CDR1 SGHVS and CDR2 FQNEAQ. As DNA, the CDR3 is TGTGCCAGCAGCCCGCGGAGGGGCGCAAACACTGAAGCTTCCTTT. Protein product: CASSPRRGANTEASF.

This clone appeared a few times. V and J are TRBV7-9 and TRBJ2-6; the match to TRBD1 covers 10 bases. Germline V gene sequence: CDR1 SEHNR, CDR2 FQNEAQ (reference sequence). The length of the CDR3 is 17 residues. V lost 4 bases, J lost 0 bases, and 3 bases stayed unmatched. In DNA, the CDR3 is TGTGCCAGCAGCTGGACAGGGGGGGCCTCTGGGGCCAACGTCCTGACTTTC. It encodes CASSWTGGASGANVLTF.

J is TRBJ1-1 and V is TRBV18, with D possibly matching TRBD1 (6 bases). The germline CDR1 and CDR2 sequences are KGHSH and LQKENI. V lost 2 bases, J lost 4 bases, and 11 bases lay in between. The CDR3 is 14 residues long. This CDR3 is CASSPTGWGTEAFF. The CDR3 region has the DNA TGTGCCAGCTCACCAACAGGGTGGGGCACTGAAGCTTTCTTT.

The CDR3 coding sequence is TGTGCCAGTAGTAAGGACAGGCCTAACAATGAGCAGTTCTTC. Protein: CASSKDRPNNEQFF. This chain uses TRBV19 with TRBJ2-1; the match to TRBD1 covers 7 bases. V lost 4 bases, J lost 5 bases, and 5 bases stayed unmatched. There are 14 residues in the CDR3. CDR1 is LNHDA, CDR2 SQIVND, per germline (reference sequence).

The V gene is TRBV7-9, the J gene TRBJ1-2; D not certain. This CDR3 comprises 12 residues. Germline V gives CDR1 SEHNR, CDR2 FQNEAQ (reference sequence). Trimming cost V 5 bases and J 10 bases, with 14 bases left between them. The CDR3 DNA sequence: TGTGCCAGCAGCCTAATCCGGTCCTACTACACCTTC. Translating it yields CASSLIRSYYTF.

The chain's CDR3 is CASSPATSGPNNEQFF. In nucleotides, the CDR3 is TGTGCCAGCAGCCCTGCGACTAGCGGGCCAAACAATGAGCAGTTCTTC. The rearrangement uses TRBV3-1 (or the pseudogene TRBV3-2) and TRBJ2-1, with TRBD2 identical over 10 bases. Germline V gene data show CDR1 as LGHDT and CDR2 as YNNKEL (reference sequence). V shed 4 bases, J shed 5 bases, and the junction held 8 bases outside the gene matches. The CDR3 has 16 residues.

The gene calls are TRBV11-2 and TRBJ2-7, with TRBD1 identical over 7 bases. The CDR3 contains 13 residues. With V trimmed by 8 bases and J by 9 bases, 13 bases remained unmatched. The germline V gene has CDR1 SGHAT and CDR2 FQNNGV. The CDR3 DNA reads TGTGCCAGCCTGACAGGGACAGAAAGGGCGCAGTACTTC. This gives the protein CASLTGTERAQYF.

The table lists this clone with a few counts. The chain links TRBV28 to TRBJ2-7; D not certain. This CDR3 has 15 amino acids. CDR1 and CDR2 (germline): MDHEN, SYDVKM. Trimming shortened V by 6 bases and J by 5 bases, and 20 bases separated the two germline ends. The CDR3, as DNA: TGTGCCAGCAGCCTCCGTGGAGCCTACCCTGACGAGCAGTACTTC. It encodes CASSLRGAYPDEQYF.

This sequence joins TRBV19 and TRBJ2-5, with 7 bases aligning to TRBD2. Germline lookup yields CDR1 LNHDA and CDR2 SQIVND (reference sequence). V trimming: 10 bases; J trimming: 4 bases; junction bases outside the gene matches: 3. This CDR3 has 11 residues. The DNA of the CDR3 is TGTGCCACCGAGCGGGGAGAGACCCAGTACTTC. This encodes CATERGETQYF.

This clone is a singleton in its sample. This chain connects TRBV18 to TRBJ2-3; D may be TRBD2 (5 bases). V dropped 4 bases and J dropped 6 bases, with 11 bases sitting between them. Per germline, CDR1 KGHSH and CDR2 LQKENI. The length of the CDR3 is 13 residues. CDR3 in DNA: TGTGCCAGCTCACGAGGGCCCCCGGATACGCAGTATTTT. Amino acids: CASSRGPPDTQYF.

Only one count was recorded for this clone. The chain uses TRBV18 and TRBJ2-3; no clear D gene. Trimming took off 3 bases at V and 6 bases at J, with 7 bases between the two ends. Germline-derived CDR1 and CDR2 are KGHSH and LQKENI. The CDR3 loop spans 12 amino acids. The CDR3 region has the DNA TGTGCCAGCTCACCTACACAGGATACGCAGTATTTT. Encoded protein: CASSPTQDTQYF. The full variable domain, completed using reference TRBV18 and TRBJ2-3, is NAGVMQNPRHLVRRRGQEARLRCSPMKGHSHVYWYRQLPEEGLKFMVYLQKENIIDESGMPKERFSAEFPKEGPSILRIQQVVRGDSAAYFCASSPTQDTQYFGPGTRLTVL.

This chain connects TRBV5-8 to TRBJ2-3; D perhaps matches TRBD1 (5 bases). CDR1 is SGHTS, CDR2 YDEGEE, per germline. The ends were cut back, 10 bases at V and 0 bases at J, with 12 bases in the middle. This CDR3 contains 13 residues. The CDR3 DNA follows: TGTGCCTCCAAGGGGCCTAGCACAGATACGCAGTATTTT. Its translation: CASKGPSTDTQYF.

The gene calls are TRBV5-4 and TRBJ2-7; unclear D gene. This CDR3 comprises 13 residues. V lost 3 bases to trimming and J lost 2 bases, with 9 bases between them. CDR1 SGHNT and CDR2 YYREEE come from the germline V gene (reference sequence). The chain's CDR3 is CASSSPPAYEQYF. CDR3 nucleotides: TGTGCCAGCAGCTCCCCCCCCGCCTACGAGCAGTACTTC. Filled out from reference TRBV5-4 and TRBJ2-7, the complete variable domain reads ETGVTQSPTHLIKTRGQQVTLRCSSQSGHNTVSWYQQALGQGPQFIFQYYREEENGRGNFPPRFSGLQFPNYSSELNVNALELDDSALYLCASSSPPAYEQYFGPGTRLTVT.